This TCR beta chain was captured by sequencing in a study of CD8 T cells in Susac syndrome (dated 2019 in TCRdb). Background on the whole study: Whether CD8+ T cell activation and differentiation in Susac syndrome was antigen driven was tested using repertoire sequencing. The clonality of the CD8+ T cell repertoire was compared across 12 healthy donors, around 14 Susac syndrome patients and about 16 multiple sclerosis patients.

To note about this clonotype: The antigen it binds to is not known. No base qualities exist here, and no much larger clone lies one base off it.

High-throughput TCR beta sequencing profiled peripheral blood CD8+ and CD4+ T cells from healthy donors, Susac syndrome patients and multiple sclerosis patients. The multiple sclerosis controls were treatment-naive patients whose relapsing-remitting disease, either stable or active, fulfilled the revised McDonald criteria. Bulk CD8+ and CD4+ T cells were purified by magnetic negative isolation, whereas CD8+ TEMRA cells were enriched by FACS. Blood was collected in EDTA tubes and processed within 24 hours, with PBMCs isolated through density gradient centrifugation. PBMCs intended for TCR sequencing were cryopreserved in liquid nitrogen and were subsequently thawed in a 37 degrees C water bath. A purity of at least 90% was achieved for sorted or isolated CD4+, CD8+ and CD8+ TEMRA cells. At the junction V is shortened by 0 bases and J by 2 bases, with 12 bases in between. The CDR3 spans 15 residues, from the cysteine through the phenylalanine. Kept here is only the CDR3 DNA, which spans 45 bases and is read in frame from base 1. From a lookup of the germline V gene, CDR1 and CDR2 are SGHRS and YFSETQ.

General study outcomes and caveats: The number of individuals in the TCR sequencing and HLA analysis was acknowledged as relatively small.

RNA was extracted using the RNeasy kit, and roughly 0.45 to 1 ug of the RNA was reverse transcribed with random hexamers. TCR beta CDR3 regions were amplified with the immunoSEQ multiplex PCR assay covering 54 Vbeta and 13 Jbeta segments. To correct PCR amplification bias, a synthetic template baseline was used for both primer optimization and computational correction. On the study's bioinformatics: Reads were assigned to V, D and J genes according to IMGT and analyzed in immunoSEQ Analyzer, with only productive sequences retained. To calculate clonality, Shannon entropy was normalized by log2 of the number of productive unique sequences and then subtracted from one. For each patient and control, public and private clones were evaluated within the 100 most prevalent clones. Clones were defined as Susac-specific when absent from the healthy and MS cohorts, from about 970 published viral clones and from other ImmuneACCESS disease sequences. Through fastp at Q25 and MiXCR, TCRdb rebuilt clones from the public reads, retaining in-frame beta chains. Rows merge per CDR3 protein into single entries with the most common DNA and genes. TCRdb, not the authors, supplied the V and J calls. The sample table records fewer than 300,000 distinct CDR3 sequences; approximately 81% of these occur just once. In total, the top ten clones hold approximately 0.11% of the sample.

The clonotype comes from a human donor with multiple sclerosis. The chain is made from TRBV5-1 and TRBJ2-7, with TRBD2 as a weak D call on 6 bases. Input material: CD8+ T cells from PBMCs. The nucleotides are TGCGCCAGCAGCTTGGATAAGCTAGCGCCCTACGAGCAGTACTTC. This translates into CASSLDKLAPYEQYF. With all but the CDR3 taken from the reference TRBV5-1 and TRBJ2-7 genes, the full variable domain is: KAGVTQTPRYLIKTRGQQVTLSCSPISGHRSVSWYQQTPGQGLQFLFEYFSETQRNKGNFPGRFSGRQFSNSRSEMNVSTLELGDSALYLCASSLDKLAPYEQYFGPGTRLTVT.